This T cell receptor (beta chain) was sequenced during a study of response to subunit inactivated influenza vaccine. This clonotype has more than one count but fewer than ten. Its matching antigen is unknown. The germline V gene encodes CDR1 SGHVS and CDR2 FNYEAQ. Deletions cut 5 bases from V and 6 bases from J, with 11 bases between. CDR3 size: 13 residues. Points from the study as a whole: Seasonal influenza vaccination, on each occasion, was suggested by the authors to recruit few new T cells.

TCRdb redid the calling of the RT-PCR reads with MiXCR, one entry per CDR3 protein. The sample includes approximately 500,000 distinct CDR3 sequences, 10% to 15% of them seen just once. V and J are TRBV7-6 and TRBJ2-1; D ambiguous. This material consisted of PBMCs from blood, taken about 40 days after vaccination. The source of this sequence is a man in his fifties who received an inactivated influenza vaccine. CDR3: CASSPIPSNEQFF. The CDR3 nucleotides read TGTGCCAGCAGCCCCATTCCTAGCAATGAGCAGTTCTTC.